This T cell receptor beta chain was sequenced in a study of shared clonotypes between healthy human individuals. All donors were Caucasian adults living in Nashville, Tennessee. Details on this clone: Its antigen remains unidentified.

Trimming took 0 bases from V and 4 from J, leaving 21 bases between them. Germline CDR1 is LGHNT and CDR2 is FRNRAP. The CDR3 contains 18 residues. At deep level, the assay was performed. Libraries were prepared by immunoSEQ multiplex PCR; TCRdb keeps only in-frame clonotypes and omits some of them. Of 2 million to 2.5 million clones listed, approximately 93% were seen once; the top ten hold 0.36%. Study-level findings and limits: Clonotype sharing levels among donors were expected to vary with sequencing depth.

Specimen: naive CD4+ T cells from PBMCs. Documented subset: CD45RA+ positively selected. This sequence joins TRBV12-5 and TRBJ2-5; the D gene is possibly TRBD1 (6 bases). This receptor was taken from a man in his late teens or twenties in good health. Some clones in this sample may be carry-over from other donors' samples. The CDR3 protein is CASGLVPGQGSSGETQYF. For the CDR3, the DNA is TGTGCTAGTGGTTTGGTACCCGGGCAGGGGAGCTCCGGAGAGACCCAGTACTTC.